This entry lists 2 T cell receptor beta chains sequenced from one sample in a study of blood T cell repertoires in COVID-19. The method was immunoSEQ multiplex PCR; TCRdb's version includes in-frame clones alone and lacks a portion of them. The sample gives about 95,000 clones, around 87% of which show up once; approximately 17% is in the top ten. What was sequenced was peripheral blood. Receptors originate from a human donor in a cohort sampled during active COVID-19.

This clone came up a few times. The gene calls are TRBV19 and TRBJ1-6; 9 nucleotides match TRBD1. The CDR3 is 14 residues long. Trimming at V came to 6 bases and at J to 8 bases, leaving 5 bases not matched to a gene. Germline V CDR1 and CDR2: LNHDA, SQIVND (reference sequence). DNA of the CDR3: TGTGCCAGTAGAGGGACAGGGAGGGATTCACCCCTCCACTTT. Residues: CASRGTGRDSPLHF.

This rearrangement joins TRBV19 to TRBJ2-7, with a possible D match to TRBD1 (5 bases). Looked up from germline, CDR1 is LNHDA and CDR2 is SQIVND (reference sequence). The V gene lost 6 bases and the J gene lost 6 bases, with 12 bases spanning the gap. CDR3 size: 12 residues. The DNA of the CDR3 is TGTGCCAGTAGCACAGGACCTTTCGAGCAGTACTTC. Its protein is CASSTGPFEQYF. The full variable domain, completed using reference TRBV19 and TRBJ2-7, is DGGITQSPKYLFRKEGQNVTLSCEQNLNHDAMYWYRQDPGQGLRLIYYSQIVNDFQKGDIAEGYSVSREKKESFPLTVTSAQKNPTAFYLCASSTGPFEQYFGPGTRLTVT.